These 5 T cell receptor beta chains were sequenced from one sample in a study of blood T cell repertoires in COVID-19. TCRdb keeps only in-frame clones here, not all; method: immunoSEQ multiplex PCR. The repertoire holds approximately 350,000 clones, with 75% to 90% as singletons. The sample comprised PBMCs or T cells enriched from blood (not recorded which). The receptors originated from a woman in her forties or fifties who had recovered from COVID-19.

The V gene is TRBV9, the J gene TRBJ1-3; D is uncertain. The CDR3 is made up of 15 amino acids. CDR1 SGDLS and CDR2 YYNGEE come from the germline V gene. V dropped 7 bases and J dropped 0 bases, with 14 bases sitting between them. The CDR3, as DNA: TGTGCCAGCGGTTTAAGCCCGAGCTCTGGAAACACCATATATTTT. It translates to CASGLSPSSGNTIYF.

The DNA of the CDR3 is TGTGCCAGTAGACGTGTAGCAGCTCCTGGAAACACCATATATTTT. Its translation: CASRRVAAPGNTIYF. The gene calls are TRBV19 and TRBJ1-3; D gene unclear. V was shortened by 6 bases and J by 2 bases, with 14 bases between the two germline ends. Looked up from germline, CDR1 is LNHDA and CDR2 is SQIVND (reference sequence). The CDR3 is 15 residues long.

This clone was detected only a few times. This chain joins TRBV15 and TRBJ1-5; D call uncertain. V was shortened by 1 base and J by 6 bases, with 13 bases between the two germline ends. The germline CDR1 and CDR2 sequences are LNHNV and YYDKDF (reference sequence). The CDR3 extends over 15 amino acids. CDR3 in amino acids: CATSRGRDSSQPQHF. CDR3 sequence (DNA): TGTGCCACCAGCAGAGGACGGGATTCTAGTCAGCCCCAGCATTTT. The full variable domain, completed using reference TRBV15 and TRBJ1-5, is DAMVIQNPRYQVTQFGKPVTLSCSQTLNHNVMYWYQQKSSQAPKLLFHYYDKDFNNEADTPDNFQSRRPNTSFCFLDIRSPGLGDTAMYLCATSRGRDSSQPQHFGDGTRLSIL.

The chain is built from TRBV30 and TRBJ1-5; possibly TRBD1 for D (5 bases). V lost 2 bases, J lost 2 bases, and 7 bases lay in between. CDR1 and CDR2 from the germline V gene are GTSNPN and SVGIG (reference sequence). This CDR3 is built from 13 residues. CDR3 sequence reads: CAWSTGGNQPQHF. The CDR3 DNA reads TGTGCCTGGAGTACGGGGGGCAATCAGCCCCAGCATTTT. The variable domain in full, completed from reference TRBV30 and TRBJ1-5, reads SQTIHQWPATLVQPVGSPLSLECTVEGTSNPNLYWYRQAAGRGLQLLFYSVGIGQISSEVPQNLSASRPQDRQFILSSKKLLLSDSGFYLCAWSTGGNQPQHFGDGTRLSIL.

The chain employs TRBV3-1 (or the pseudogene TRBV3-2) and TRBJ1-2; D is unclear. The CDR3 covers 14 residues. Between the trimmed V and J ends, which lost 3 bases and 8 bases, there was a span of 16 bases. From germline, CDR1 is LGHDT and CDR2 YNNKEL (reference sequence). The CDR3 here is CASSQGRFDDGYTF. CDR3 sequence (DNA): TGTGCCAGCAGCCAGGGCCGCTTTGATGACGGCTACACCTTC.